This entry concerns a single T cell receptor beta chain. Its antigen remains unknown. PCR was performed a second time for roughly 6 to 12 cycles using a sample-barcoded 5' primer and a J-beta primer mix. MiXCR, run by TCRdb on the 5' RACE reads, gives a single entry per CDR3 protein. This table has hundreds of thousands of distinct CDR3 sequences, roughly 50% appearing once. This specimen comes from a study of blood T cells in healthy people across ages. Broader study findings: Expanded clonotype changes were possibly confounded by unknown donor CMV status.

Material: blood. The sequence was obtained from a man aged 40-49 years in good health.

The DNA for the CDR3 is TGTGCCAGCAGTAAAGAAACTAACTATGGCTACACCTTC. Residues: CASSKETNYGYTF. V gene TRBV12-3 or TRBV12-4 combines with J gene TRBJ1-2; D gene unclear. CDR3 size: 13 residues. Trimming left V 5 bases short and J 0 bases short, with 7 bases between.